What follows is one TCR beta chain and its context. The sample belongs to a study of blood T cell repertoires in COVID-19. Study background: Acute and convalescent COVID-19 samples came from the United States, Italy and Spain. Sources were T cells, B-cell-depleted T cells, or PBMCs; the material itself was cDNA or gDNA.

As handled by the study authors: Amplification with reference gene primers provided the estimates of nucleated cell counts. Sequencing was performed with immunoSEQ multiplex PCR; in TCRdb, only in-frame clones are kept and a portion is missing. V, J and clone size reflect that table, while D and trimming were determined from the DNA. Seen here are 170,000 or so clones, around nine tenths observed once, and the top ten hold approximately 0.5%. This CDR3 is 13 amino acids long. The V gene lost 7 bases and the J gene lost 2 bases, with 10 bases spanning the gap. Germline V gives CDR1 LNHDA, CDR2 SQIVND (reference sequence).

The sample was peripheral blood. The clonotype comes from a man aged 50 or older with acute or convalescent COVID-19. This chain connects TRBV19 to TRBJ2-3, with D maybe TRBD2 (5 bases). Written as DNA, the CDR3 is TGTGCCAGTAAAACTAGAAACACAGATACGCAGTATTTT. It yields the protein CASKTRNTDTQYF.